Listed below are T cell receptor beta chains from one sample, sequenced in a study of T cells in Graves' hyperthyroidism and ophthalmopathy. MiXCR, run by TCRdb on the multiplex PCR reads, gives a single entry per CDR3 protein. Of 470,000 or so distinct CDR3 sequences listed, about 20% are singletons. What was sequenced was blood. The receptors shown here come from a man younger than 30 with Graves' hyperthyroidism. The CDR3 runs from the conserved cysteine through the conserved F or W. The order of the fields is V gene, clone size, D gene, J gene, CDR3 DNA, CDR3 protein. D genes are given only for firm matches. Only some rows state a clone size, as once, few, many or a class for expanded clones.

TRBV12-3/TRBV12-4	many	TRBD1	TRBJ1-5	TGTGCCAGCAGATCCGGGACAGGCAATCAGCCCCAGCATTTT	CASRSGTGNQPQHF
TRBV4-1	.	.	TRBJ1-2	TGCGCCAGCAGCCAAGATCGGGAAGATGGCTACACCTTC	CASSQDREDGYTF
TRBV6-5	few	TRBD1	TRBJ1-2	TGTGCCAGCAGTTCCAGGGGGGCCTACTATGGCTACACCTTC	CASSSRGAYYGYTF
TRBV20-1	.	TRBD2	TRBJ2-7	TGCAGTGCTAGAGCCGTGGGACTAGCGGACGGGTACGAGCAGTACTTC	CSARAVGLADGYEQYF
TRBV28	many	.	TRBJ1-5	TGTGCCAGCAGCCCCGGAACACGAGGGAATCAGCCCCAGCATTTT	CASSPGTRGNQPQHF
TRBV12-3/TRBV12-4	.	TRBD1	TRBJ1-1	TGTGCCAGCAGCGAAGGACCCGACAGGGGTGAAGCTTTCTTT	CASSEGPDRGEAFF
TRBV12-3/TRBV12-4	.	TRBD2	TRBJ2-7	TGTGCCAGCAGTTTAGCGTGGAGCGGGGGTACCTACGAGCAGTACTTC	CASSLAWSGGTYEQYF
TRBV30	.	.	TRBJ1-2	TGTGCCTGGAGTACAGGCCATGGCTACACCTTC	CAWSTGHGYTF
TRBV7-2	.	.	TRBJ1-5	TGTGCCAGCAGCTTGGGGATGGGGACAATCCCCCAGCATTTT	CASSLGMGTIPQHF
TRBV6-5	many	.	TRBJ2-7	TGTGCCAGCAGTTATCCGGGACAGCGGGGGACCTACGAGCAGTACTTC	CASSYPGQRGTYEQYF
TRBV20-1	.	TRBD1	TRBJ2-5	TGCAGTGCTAGAGCCGAACAGGGGGCGGCAGAGACCCAGTACTTC	CSARAEQGAAETQYF
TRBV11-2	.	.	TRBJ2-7	TGTGCCAGCAGCCCCCGGGGCTCTCGTCGGTACGAGCAGTACTTC	CASSPRGSRRYEQYF
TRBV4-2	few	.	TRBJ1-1	TGTGCCAGCAGCCTCGAACAGGGCTACACTGAAGCTTTCTTT	CASSLEQGYTEAFF
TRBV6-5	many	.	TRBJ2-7	TGTGCCACTACGACGGGGGTTTACTACGAGCAGTACTTC	CATTTGVYYEQYF
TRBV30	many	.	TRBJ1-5	TGTGCCTGGACATCCGGGACGGGAAATCAGCCCCAGCATTTT	CAWTSGTGNQPQHF
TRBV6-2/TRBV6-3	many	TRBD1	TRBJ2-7	TGTGCCAGCAGAAACCGGGACAGGGGATCCTACGAGCAGTACTTC	CASRNRDRGSYEQYF